These 22 T cell receptor beta chains share one sample of origin, sequenced in a study of T cell clusters in autoimmune cytopenias. Multiplex touch-down PCR amplified TRB using TRB-A and TRB-B pools in one tube. TCRdb re-called the multiplex PCR reads and shows each CDR3 protein once, DNA omitted. The sample table sets out about 7,100 distinct CDR3 sequences. TRB amplification used 250 ng of peripheral blood genomic DNA. This same sample was also taken into another study, of T cell repertoires in aging, cancer and after chemotherapy.

Sequences were obtained from peripheral blood. The receptors shown here come from a human donor in good health.

This chain joins TRBV5-1 and TRBJ2-3; TCRdb proposes TRBD2, but this gene call is untestable without DNA. Germline CDR1 is SGHRS and CDR2 is YFSETQ. This CDR3 spans 17 amino acids. The CDR3 sequence: CASSLFSGGQTADTQYF.

V usage is TRBV12-3 or TRBV12-4 and J usage is TRBJ2-1; no DNA is available, so the TRBD2 call from TCRdb remains unchecked. CDR3 length: 14 amino acids. The CDR3 loop is CASSSNSGVNEQFF.

This clonotype is labeled medium-sized based on frequency. The chain links TRBV19 to TRBJ1-2. The CDR3 sequence is 12 residues long. Germline V gene data show CDR1 as LNHDA and CDR2 as SQIVND (reference sequence). CDR3 sequence: CASSRSTYGYTF.

V gene TRBV11-1 combines with J gene TRBJ1-4. This CDR3 is built from 16 residues. Germline V lookup: CDR1 SGHAT, CDR2 FQDESV (reference sequence). The CDR3: CASSSIDIGGGEKLFF. The full variable domain, in which reference TRBV11-1 and TRBJ1-4 provide the parts outside the CDR3, is EAEVAQSPRYKITEKSQAVAFWCDPISGHATLYWYRQILGQGPELLVQFQDESVVDDSQLPKDRFSAERLKGVDSTLKIQPAELGDSAMYLCASSSIDIGGGEKLFFGSGTQLSVL.

The chain carries TRBV7-6 and TRBJ2-3; TCRdb's assignment of TRBD1 cannot be checked, as there is no DNA. The CDR3 is made up of 15 amino acids. Per the germline V gene, CDR1 is SGHVS and CDR2 is FNYEAQ. The CDR3 loop is CASSFRSGDTDTQYF.

The chain joins TRBV6-2 or TRBV6-3 to TRBJ1-6. CDR1 is MNHEY and CDR2 is SVGEGT in the germline V gene. The CDR3 sequence is 12 residues long. The CDR3 is CASSEPNQPLHF.

The gene calls are TRBV18 and TRBJ2-3; TCRdb's D gene call, TRBD2, goes unchecked for lack of DNA. The CDR3 totals 17 residues. From germline, CDR1 is KGHSH and CDR2 LQKENI. The CDR3 loop reads CASSPPTSGGLGDTQYF.

V usage is TRBV19 and J usage is TRBJ1-6; the D gene TCRdb calls, TRBD1, cannot be checked with no DNA. CDR3 length equals 15 residues. Looked up from germline, CDR1 is LNHDA and CDR2 is SQIVND (reference sequence). The CDR3 is CASSIGDGDNSPLHF.

Considering frequency, this clonotype is medium-sized. The CDR3: CATSRPLVDTGELFF. The rearrangement links TRBV15 to TRBJ2-2. CDR1 and CDR2 (germline): LNHNV, YYDKDF (reference sequence). CDR3 length: 15 residues. Filled out from reference TRBV15 and TRBJ2-2, the complete variable domain reads DAMVIQNPRYQVTQFGKPVTLSCSQTLNHNVMYWYQQKSSQAPKLLFHYYDKDFNNEADTPDNFQSRRPNTSFCFLDIRSPGLGDTAMYLCATSRPLVDTGELFFGEGSRLTVL.

The V call is TRBV15, the J call TRBJ1-1; as DNA is missing, the TRBD1 call by TCRdb cannot be tested. The germline CDR1 and CDR2 sequences are LNHNV and YYDKDF (reference sequence). The CDR3 is made up of 14 amino acids. The CDR3 reads CATSRDRENTEAFF.

The gene calls are TRBV7-6 and TRBJ1-1; TCRdb outputs TRBD1, but without DNA this stays unchecked. The CDR3 spans 15 residues. The germline gives CDR1 SGHVS, CDR2 FNYEAQ. CDR3 in amino acids: CASRSSDRAYAEAFF.

This clonotype ranks as medium-sized in terms of frequency. The chain has TRBV30 and TRBJ2-6. CDR1 and CDR2 (germline): GTSNPN, SVGIG (reference sequence). The CDR3 sequence is 14 residues long. CDR3 sequence: CAWSVQSGANVLTF.

Measured by frequency, this clonotype is medium-sized (0.01 to 0.1%). The chain uses TRBV29-1 and TRBJ1-5. This CDR3 has 12 amino acids. The germline V gene has CDR1 SQVTM and CDR2 ANQGSEA. The CDR3 reads CSVVRVNQPQHF.

The chain is built from TRBV2 and TRBJ2-3. The CDR3 totals 14 residues. CDR1 SNHLY and CDR2 FYNNEI come from the germline V gene. The CDR3 reads CASSSFGLTDTQYF.

Considering frequency, this clonotype is medium-sized (0.01 to 0.1%). The J gene is TRBJ2-5, the V gene TRBV5-6; TCRdb picks TRBD2, but there is no DNA to check that call. This CDR3 comprises 15 residues. The germline V gene encodes CDR1 SGHDT and CDR2 YYEEEE. The CDR3 protein is CASSRTTSGGETQYF.

This sequence joins TRBV5-6 and TRBJ2-2. Germline V gene lookup returns CDR1 SGHDT and CDR2 YYEEEE. The CDR3 totals 15 residues. CDR3 protein: CASSLPPTLTGELFF. The full variable domain, with the rest looked up from reference TRBV5-6 and TRBJ2-2, is DAGVTQSPTHLIKTRGQQVTLRCSPKSGHDTVSWYQQALGQGPQFIFQYYEEEERQRGNFPDRFSGHQFPNYSSELNVNALLLGDSALYLCASSLPPTLTGELFFGEGSRLTVL.

Its frequency marks this clonotype as medium-sized. The CDR3: CASSWDRAYEQYF. The rearrangement uses TRBV27 and TRBJ2-7; TCRdb picks TRBD1, but there is no DNA to check that call. CDR1 is MNHEY, CDR2 SMNVEV, per germline (reference sequence). The CDR3 length is 13 residues.

The chain combines TRBV20-1 with TRBJ2-5; checking the TCRdb D call of TRBD1 is not possible without DNA. This CDR3 has 16 amino acids. CDR1 is DFQATT and CDR2 is SNEGSKA in the germline V gene (reference sequence). CDR3 in amino acids: CSATSIPDQGYETQYF.

V and J are TRBV7-2 and TRBJ2-5; TCRdb returns TRBD1, unconfirmable since there is no DNA. The CDR3 runs to 16 residues. Germline V gene sequence: CDR1 SGHTA, CDR2 FQGNSA. CDR3 amino acids: CASSFTRGRDQETQYF.

The rearrangement uses TRBV15 and TRBJ1-4; TCRdb's D call, TRBD1, is unchecked because there is no DNA. The V gene's germline CDR1 is LNHNV and CDR2 YYDKDF (reference sequence). The CDR3 has 15 residues. The CDR3 protein is CATSRGGATNEKLFF.

This clonotype is labeled medium-sized based on frequency. This rearrangement joins TRBV15 to TRBJ2-3; the D gene TCRdb calls, TRBD1, cannot be checked with no DNA. Germline CDR1 is LNHNV and CDR2 is YYDKDF (reference sequence). The CDR3 consists of 17 residues. CDR3 region: CATSQGQGVRVTDTQYF.

This chain joins TRBV6-2 or TRBV6-3 and TRBJ1-5; the D gene TCRdb calls, TRBD1, cannot be checked with no DNA. Germline V lookup: CDR1 MNHEY, CDR2 SVGEGT. The CDR3 has 13 residues. CDR3: CASNQGWNQPQHF.